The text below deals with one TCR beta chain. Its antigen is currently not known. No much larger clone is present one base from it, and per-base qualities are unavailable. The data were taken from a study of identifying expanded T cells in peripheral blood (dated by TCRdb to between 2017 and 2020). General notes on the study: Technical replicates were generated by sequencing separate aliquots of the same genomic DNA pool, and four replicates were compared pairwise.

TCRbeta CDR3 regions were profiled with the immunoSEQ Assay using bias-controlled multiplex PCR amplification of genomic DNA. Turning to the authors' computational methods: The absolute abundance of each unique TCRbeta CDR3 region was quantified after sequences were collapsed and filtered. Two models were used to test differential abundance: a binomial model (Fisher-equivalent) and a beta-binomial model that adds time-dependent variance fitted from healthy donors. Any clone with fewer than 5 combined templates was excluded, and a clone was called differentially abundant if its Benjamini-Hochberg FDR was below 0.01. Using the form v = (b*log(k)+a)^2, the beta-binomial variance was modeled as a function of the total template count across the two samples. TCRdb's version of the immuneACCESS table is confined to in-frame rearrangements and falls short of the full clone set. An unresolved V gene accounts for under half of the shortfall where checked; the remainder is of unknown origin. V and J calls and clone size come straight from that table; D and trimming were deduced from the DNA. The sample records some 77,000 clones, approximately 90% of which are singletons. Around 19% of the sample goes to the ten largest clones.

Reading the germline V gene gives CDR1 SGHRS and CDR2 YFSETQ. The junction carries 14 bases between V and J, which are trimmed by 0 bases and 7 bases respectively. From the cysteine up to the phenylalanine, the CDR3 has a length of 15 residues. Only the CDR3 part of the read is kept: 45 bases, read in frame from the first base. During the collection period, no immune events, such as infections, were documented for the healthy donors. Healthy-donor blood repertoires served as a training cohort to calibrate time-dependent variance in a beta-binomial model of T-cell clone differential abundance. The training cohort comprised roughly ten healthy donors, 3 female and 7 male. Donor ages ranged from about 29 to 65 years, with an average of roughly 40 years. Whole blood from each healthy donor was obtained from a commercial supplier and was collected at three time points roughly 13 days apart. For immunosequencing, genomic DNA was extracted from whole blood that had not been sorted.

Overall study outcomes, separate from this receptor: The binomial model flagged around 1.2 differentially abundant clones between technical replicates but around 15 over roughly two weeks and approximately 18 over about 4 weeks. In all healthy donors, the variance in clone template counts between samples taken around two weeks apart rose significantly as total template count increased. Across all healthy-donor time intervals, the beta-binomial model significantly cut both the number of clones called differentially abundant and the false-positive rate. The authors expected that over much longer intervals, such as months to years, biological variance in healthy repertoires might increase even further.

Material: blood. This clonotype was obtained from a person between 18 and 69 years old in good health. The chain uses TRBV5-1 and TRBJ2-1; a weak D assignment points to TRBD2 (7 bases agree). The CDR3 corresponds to CASSLEGGASNEQFF. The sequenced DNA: TGCGCCAGCAGCTTGGAAGGGGGGGCGTCAAATGAGCAGTTCTTC.